This TCR beta chain was obtained from a study of blood T cell repertoires in COVID-19. Profiling relied on immunoSEQ multiplex PCR, and the TCRdb table lists in-frame clones only, not all of them. Seen here are fewer than 150,000 clones, less than 85% observed once, and the top ten hold about 0.85%. Sequenced: peripheral blood. The clonotype comes from a human donor with acute or convalescent COVID-19. The donor label of this sample is uncertain.

CDR3 nucleotides: TGTGCCAGTATCTCCCCCCGGGAGAGGGGCTACACCTTC. This encodes CASISPRERGYTF. V gene TRBV19 combines with J gene TRBJ1-2, with D unclear. CDR1 is LNHDA and CDR2 is SQIVND in the germline V gene (reference sequence). V gave up 7 bases and J gave up 8 bases, with 17 bases separating them. CDR3 length: 13 residues.